This TCR beta chain was identified during a study of T cells in localized non-small cell lung cancer. Sequenced by immunoSEQ multiplex PCR; TCRdb stores in-frame clones only, minus some. The repertoire consists of 70,000 to 100,000 clones, with under 95% occurring once and the leading ten covering about 4%. The germline gives CDR1 MNHNS, CDR2 SASEGT. The CDR3 is 17 amino acids. V lost 1 base, J lost 3 bases, and 15 bases lay in between. Note on this clone: Its specificity is not known.

Whole-study results and caveats: Median about 58 top-100 tumor clones were shared with paired adjacent lung. Longer overall survival was seen with higher T cell density measured in blood. Heterogeneity within the tumor remains possible, as just one region underwent sequencing. Uninvolved neighboring lung showed the greatest T cell clonality, exceeding tumor.

This rearrangement joins TRBV6-1 to TRBJ1-4; possible D gene TRBD1, 6 bases. The TCR comes from a woman aged 40 to 75 with stage II squamous cell lung carcinoma. The material was PBMCs, obtained before any cancer treatment. The CDR3 is CASSEVGGAWANEKLFF. The CDR3 region has the DNA TGTGCCAGCAGTGAAGTGGGGGGCGCTTGGGCTAATGAAAAACTGTTTTTT.